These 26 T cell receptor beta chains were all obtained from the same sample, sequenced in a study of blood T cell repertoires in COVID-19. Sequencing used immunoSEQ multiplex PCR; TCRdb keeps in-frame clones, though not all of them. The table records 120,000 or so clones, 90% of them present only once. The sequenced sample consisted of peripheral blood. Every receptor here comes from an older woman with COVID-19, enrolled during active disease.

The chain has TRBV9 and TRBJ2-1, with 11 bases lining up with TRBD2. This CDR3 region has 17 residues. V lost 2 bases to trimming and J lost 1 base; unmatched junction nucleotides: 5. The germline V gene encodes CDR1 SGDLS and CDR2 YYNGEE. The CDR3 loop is CASSVDIAGGSYNEQFF. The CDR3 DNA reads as TGTGCCAGCAGCGTTGATATAGCGGGGGGGTCCTACAATGAGCAGTTCTTC. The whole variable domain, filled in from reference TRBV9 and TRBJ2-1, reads DSGVTQTPKHLITATGQRVTLRCSPRSGDLSVYWYQQSLDQGLQFLIQYYNGEERAKGNILERFSAQQFPDLHSELNLSSLELGDSALYFCASSVDIAGGSYNEQFFGPGTRLTVL.

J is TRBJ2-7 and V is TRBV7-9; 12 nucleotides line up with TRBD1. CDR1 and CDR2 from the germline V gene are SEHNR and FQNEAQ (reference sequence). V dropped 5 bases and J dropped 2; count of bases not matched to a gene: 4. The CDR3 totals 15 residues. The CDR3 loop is CASSAGQGAPYEQYF. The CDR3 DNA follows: TGTGCCAGCAGCGCGGGACAGGGGGCCCCCTACGAGCAGTACTTC.

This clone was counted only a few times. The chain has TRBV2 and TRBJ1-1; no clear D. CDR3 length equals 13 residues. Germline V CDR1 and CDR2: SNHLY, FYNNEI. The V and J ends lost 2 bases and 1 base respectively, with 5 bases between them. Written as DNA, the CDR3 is TGTGCCAGCAGTGAATCAGGGAACACTGAAGCTTTCTTT. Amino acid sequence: CASSESGNTEAFF.

CDR3 sequence: CASSHLQGYAGELFF. The CDR3 region has the DNA TGCGCCAGCAGCCATCTACAGGGATACGCCGGGGAGCTGTTTTTT. J is TRBJ2-2 and V is TRBV4-3; perhaps TRBD1 as D (6 bases). The V gene's germline CDR1 is LGHNA and CDR2 YSLEER. This CDR3 contains 15 residues. V lost 3 bases, J lost 6 bases, and 14 bases lay in between.

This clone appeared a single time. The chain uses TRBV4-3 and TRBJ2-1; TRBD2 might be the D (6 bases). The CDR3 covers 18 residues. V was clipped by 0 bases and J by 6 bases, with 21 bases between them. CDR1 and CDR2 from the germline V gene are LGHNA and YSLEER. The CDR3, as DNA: TGCGCCAGCAGCCAAGATAGGTTTGGGGGGTTGCTTTTCAATGAGCAGTTCTTC. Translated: CASSQDRFGGLLFNEQFF.

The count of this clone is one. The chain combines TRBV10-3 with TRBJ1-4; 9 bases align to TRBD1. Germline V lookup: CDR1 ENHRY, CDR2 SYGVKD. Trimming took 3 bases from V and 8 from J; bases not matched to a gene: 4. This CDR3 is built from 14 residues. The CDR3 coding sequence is TGTGCCATCAGTGAAGGGACAGGGAAAGAAAAACTGTTTTTT. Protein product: CAISEGTGKEKLFF.

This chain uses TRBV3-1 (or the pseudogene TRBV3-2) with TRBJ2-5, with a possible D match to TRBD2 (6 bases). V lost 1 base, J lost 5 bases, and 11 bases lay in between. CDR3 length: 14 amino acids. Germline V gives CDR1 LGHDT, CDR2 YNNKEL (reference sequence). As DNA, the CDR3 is TGTGCCAGCAGCCAAGGTGGGGGGAGTGAGACCCAGTACTTC. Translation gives CASSQGGGSETQYF.

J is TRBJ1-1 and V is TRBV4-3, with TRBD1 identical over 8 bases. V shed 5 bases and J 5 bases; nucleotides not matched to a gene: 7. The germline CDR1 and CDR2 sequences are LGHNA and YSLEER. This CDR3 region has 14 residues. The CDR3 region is CASSWTGSTTEAFF. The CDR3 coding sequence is TGCGCCAGCAGCTGGACAGGGTCGACGACTGAAGCTTTCTTT.

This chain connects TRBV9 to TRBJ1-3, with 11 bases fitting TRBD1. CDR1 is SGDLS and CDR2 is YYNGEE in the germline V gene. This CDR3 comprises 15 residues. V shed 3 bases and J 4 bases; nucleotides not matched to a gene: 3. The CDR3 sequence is CASSEWTGGGNTIYF. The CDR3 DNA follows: TGTGCCAGCAGCGAGTGGACAGGGGGCGGAAACACCATATATTTT.

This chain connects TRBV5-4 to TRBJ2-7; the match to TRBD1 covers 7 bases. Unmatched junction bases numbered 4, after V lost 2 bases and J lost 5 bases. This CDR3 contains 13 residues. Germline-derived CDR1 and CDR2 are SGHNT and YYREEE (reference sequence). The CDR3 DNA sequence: TGTGCCAGCAGCTTAACAGGGGTCCACGAGCAGTACTTC. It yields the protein CASSLTGVHEQYF. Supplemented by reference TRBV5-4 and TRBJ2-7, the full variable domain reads ETGVTQSPTHLIKTRGQQVTLRCSSQSGHNTVSWYQQALGQGPQFIFQYYREEENGRGNFPPRFSGLQFPNYSSELNVNALELDDSALYLCASSLTGVHEQYFGPGTRLTVT.

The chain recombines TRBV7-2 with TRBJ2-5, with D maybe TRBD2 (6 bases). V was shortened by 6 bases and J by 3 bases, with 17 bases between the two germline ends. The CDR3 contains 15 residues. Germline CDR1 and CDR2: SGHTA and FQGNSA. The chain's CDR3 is CASSAQGTQKETQYF. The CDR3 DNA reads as TGTGCCAGCAGTGCTCAAGGGACTCAAAAAGAGACCCAGTACTTC.

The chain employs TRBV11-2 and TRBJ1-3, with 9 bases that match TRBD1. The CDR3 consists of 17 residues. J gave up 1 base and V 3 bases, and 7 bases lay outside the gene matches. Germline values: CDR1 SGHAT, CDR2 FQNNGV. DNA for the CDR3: TGTGCCAGCAGCTTGGACAGGGGTTTGAGTTCTGGAAACACCATATATTTT. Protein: CASSLDRGLSSGNTIYF. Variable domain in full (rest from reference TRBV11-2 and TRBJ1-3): EAGVAQSPRYKIIEKRQSVAFWCNPISGHATLYWYQQILGQGPKLLIQFQNNGVVDDSQLPKDRFSAERLKGVDSTLKIQPAKLEDSAVYLCASSLDRGLSSGNTIYFGEGSWLTVV.

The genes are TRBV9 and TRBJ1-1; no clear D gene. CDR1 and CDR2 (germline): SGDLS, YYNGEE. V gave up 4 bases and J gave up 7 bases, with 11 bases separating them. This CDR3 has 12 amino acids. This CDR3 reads CASSMSGVEAFF. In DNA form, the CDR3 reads TGTGCCAGCAGCATGTCCGGAGTTGAAGCTTTCTTT.

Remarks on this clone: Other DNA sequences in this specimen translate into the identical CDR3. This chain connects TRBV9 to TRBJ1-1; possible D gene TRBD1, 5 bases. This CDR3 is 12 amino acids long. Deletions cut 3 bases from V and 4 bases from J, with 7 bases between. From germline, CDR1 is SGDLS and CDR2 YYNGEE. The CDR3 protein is CASSAQGTEAFF. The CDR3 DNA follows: TGTGCCAGCAGCGCCCAGGGCACTGAAGCTTTCTTT.

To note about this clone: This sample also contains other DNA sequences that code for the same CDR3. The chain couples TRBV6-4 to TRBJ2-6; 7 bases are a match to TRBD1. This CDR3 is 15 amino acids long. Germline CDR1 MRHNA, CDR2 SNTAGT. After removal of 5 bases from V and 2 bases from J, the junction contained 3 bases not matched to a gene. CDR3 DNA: TGTGCCAGCAGTCCTGACAGGGCTGGGGCCAACGTCCTGACTTTC. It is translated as CASSPDRAGANVLTF.

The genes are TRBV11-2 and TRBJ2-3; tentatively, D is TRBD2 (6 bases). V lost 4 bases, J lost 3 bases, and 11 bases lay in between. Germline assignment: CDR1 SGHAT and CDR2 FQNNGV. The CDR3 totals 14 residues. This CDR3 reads CASSWGVRTDTQYF. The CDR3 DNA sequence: TGTGCCAGCAGCTGGGGGGTCCGAACAGATACGCAGTATTTT. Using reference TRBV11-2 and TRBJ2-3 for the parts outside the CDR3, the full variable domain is EAGVAQSPRYKIIEKRQSVAFWCNPISGHATLYWYQQILGQGPKLLIQFQNNGVVDDSQLPKDRFSAERLKGVDSTLKIQPAKLEDSAVYLCASSWGVRTDTQYFGPGTRLTVL.

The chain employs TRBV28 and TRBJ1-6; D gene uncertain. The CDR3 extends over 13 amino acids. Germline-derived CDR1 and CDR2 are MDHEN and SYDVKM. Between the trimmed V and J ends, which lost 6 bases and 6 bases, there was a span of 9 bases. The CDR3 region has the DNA TGTGCCAGCAGAGGAGTCGGTAATTCACCCCTCCACTTT. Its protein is CASRGVGNSPLHF.

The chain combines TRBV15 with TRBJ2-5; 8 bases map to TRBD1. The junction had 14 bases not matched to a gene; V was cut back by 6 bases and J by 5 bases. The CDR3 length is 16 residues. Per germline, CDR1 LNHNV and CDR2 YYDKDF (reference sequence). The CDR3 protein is CATRRGQTGVGETQYF. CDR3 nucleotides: TGTGCCACCAGGAGGGGGCAGACAGGGGTTGGGGAGACCCAGTACTTC.

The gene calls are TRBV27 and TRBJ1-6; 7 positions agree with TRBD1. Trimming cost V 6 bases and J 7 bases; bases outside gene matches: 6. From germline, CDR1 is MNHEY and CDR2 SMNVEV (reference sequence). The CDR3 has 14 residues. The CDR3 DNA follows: TGTGCCAGCAGAGGGGGCAGGGGGAATTCACCCCTCCACTTT. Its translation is CASRGGRGNSPLHF.

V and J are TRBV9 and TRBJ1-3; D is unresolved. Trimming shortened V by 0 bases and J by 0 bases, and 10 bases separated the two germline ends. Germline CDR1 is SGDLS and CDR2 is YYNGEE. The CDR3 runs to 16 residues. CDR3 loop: CASSVELGSSGNTIYF. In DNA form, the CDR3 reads TGTGCCAGCAGCGTAGAACTAGGGAGCTCTGGAAACACCATATATTTT.

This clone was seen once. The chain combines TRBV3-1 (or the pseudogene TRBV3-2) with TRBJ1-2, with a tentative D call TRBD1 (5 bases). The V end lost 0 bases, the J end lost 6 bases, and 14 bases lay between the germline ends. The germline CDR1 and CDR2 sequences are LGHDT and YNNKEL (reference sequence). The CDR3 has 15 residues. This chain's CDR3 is CASSQDGAGGNGYTF. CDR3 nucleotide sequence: TGTGCCAGCAGCCAAGATGGCGCGGGGGGTAATGGCTACACCTTC.

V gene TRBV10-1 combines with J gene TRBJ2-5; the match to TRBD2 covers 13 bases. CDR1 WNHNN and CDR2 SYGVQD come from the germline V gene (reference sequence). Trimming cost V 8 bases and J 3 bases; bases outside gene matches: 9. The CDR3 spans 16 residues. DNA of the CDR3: TGCGCCAGCGATCTTTGGACTAGCGGGGGTAAAGAGACCCAGTACTTC. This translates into CASDLWTSGGKETQYF.

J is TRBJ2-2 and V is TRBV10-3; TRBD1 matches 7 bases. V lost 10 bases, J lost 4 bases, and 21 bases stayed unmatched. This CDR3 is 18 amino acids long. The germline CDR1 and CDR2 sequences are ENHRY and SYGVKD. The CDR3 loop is CATEGMLGDKGATGELFF. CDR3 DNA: TGTGCCACAGAGGGAATGCTCGGCGATAAGGGGGCCACCGGGGAGCTGTTTTTT.

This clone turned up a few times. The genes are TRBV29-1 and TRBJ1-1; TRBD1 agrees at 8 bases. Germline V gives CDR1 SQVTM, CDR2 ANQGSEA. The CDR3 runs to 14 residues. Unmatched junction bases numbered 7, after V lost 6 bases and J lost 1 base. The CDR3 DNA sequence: TGCAGCGTACGGCGCGGGACAGGGAACACTGAAGCTTTCTTT. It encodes CSVRRGTGNTEAFF.

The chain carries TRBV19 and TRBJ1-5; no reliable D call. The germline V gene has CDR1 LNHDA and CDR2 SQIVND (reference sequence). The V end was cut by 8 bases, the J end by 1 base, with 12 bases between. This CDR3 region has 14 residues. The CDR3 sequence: CASELRGSNQPQHF. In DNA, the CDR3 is TGTGCCAGTGAATTACGGGGAAGCAATCAGCCCCAGCATTTT.

For the CDR3, the DNA is TGTGCCAGCAGCCCACCCGGGACAGGATCGCGCACTGAAGCTTTCTTT. Protein product: CASSPPGTGSRTEAFF. The V and J genes are TRBV5-4 and TRBJ1-1; 8 bases match TRBD1. This CDR3 comprises 16 residues. In germline, CDR1 is SGHNT, CDR2 YYREEE (reference sequence). V lost 4 bases and J lost 4; bases outside the gene matches: 12. The variable domain in full, with the rest retrieved from reference TRBV5-4 and TRBJ1-1, is ETGVTQSPTHLIKTRGQQVTLRCSSQSGHNTVSWYQQALGQGPQFIFQYYREEENGRGNFPPRFSGLQFPNYSSELNVNALELDDSALYLCASSPPGTGSRTEAFFGQGTRLTVV.